The TCR beta chain described here comes from a study of T cell repertoires in cytomegalovirus infection (dated by TCRdb to the late 2010s). Context from the whole study: The HLA type of each donor mattered for the analysis, because public TCR beta signatures pointed to carriage of CMV infection along with the matching HLA type.

This sample was sequenced with an Illumina HiSeq 1500. TCRdb reprocessed the public reads (quality trimming at Q25 with fastp, clone calling with MiXCR) and kept in-frame beta chains. Identical CDR3 proteins give one entry, which carries the most common genes and DNA. Counted in this sample were about 740,000 distinct CDR3 sequences; 35% of them appeared once. 2.5% to 3% of the sample is taken by the ten largest. Findings and caveats that apply to the study as a whole: Carriers of CMV infection plus the relevant HLA type were discriminated by the cumulative frequency of public TCR beta family members in the study cohort and in an independent approximately 360-donor cohort. The ex vivo response was dominated by HLA-C-restricted CMV-specific TCR beta clonotypes, which also provided the single most frequent clonotype in two of eight donors.

This clonotype is a singleton in its sample. Its antigen has not been determined. Base qualities were left out, and no much larger clone turns up one base away. A single read constitutes weak evidence. The origin of this receptor is a human donor in good health (CMV status not recorded). Some clones in this sample may be carry-over from other donors' samples. Source material: PBMCs.

The nucleotides are TGTGCCAGCCTTCCCGACAGGGGAAGCAATCAGCCCCAGCATTTT. The encoded protein is CASLPDRGSNQPQHF. Recombination linked TRBV5-4 to TRBJ1-5; TRBD1 aligns with 8 central bases. The germline V gene (reference sequence) yields SGHNT for CDR1 and YYREEE for CDR2. Counted from cysteine to phenylalanine, this CDR3 has 15 amino acids. The DNA shown is the 45-base CDR3, in frame from base 1. Ends trimmed: V by 7 bases, J by 1 base; bases unmatched to a gene: 7. The full variable domain, completed from the reference TRBV5-4 and TRBJ1-5 proteins outside the CDR3, reads ETGVTQSPTHLIKTRGQQVTLRCSSQSGHNTVSWYQQALGQGPQFIFQYYREEENGRGNFPPRFSGLQFPNYSSELNVNALELDDSALYLCASLPDRGSNQPQHFGDGTRLSIL.